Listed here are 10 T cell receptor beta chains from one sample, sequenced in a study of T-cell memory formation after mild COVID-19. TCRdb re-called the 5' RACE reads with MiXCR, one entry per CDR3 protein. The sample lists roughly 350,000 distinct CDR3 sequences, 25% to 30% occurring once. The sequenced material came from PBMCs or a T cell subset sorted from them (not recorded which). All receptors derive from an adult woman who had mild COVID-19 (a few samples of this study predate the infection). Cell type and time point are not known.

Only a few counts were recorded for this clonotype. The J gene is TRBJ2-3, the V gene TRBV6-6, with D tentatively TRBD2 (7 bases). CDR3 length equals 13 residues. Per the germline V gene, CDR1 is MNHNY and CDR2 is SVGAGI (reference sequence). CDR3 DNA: TGTGCGTCCGGGGGGCCTAGCACAGATACGCAGTATTTT. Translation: CASGGPSTDTQYF.

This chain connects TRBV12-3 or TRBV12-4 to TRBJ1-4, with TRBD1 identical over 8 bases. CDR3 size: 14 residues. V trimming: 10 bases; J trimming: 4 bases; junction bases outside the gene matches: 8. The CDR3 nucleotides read TGTGCCACCGGCCGGGGACAGGATAATGAAAAACTGTTTTTT. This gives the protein CATGRGQDNEKLFF.

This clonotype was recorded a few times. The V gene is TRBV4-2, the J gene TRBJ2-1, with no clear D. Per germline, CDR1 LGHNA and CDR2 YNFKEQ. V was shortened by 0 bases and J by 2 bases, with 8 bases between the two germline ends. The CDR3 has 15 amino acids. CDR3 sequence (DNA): TGTGCCAGCAGCCAAGATCAAACCCCCTACAATGAGCAGTTCTTC. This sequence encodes CASSQDQTPYNEQFF.

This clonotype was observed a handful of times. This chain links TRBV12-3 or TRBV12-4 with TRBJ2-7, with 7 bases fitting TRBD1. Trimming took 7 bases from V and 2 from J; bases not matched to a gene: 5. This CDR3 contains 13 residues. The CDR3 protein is CASTPGQAYEQYF. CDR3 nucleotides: TGTGCCAGCACCCCCGGACAGGCCTACGAGCAGTACTTC.

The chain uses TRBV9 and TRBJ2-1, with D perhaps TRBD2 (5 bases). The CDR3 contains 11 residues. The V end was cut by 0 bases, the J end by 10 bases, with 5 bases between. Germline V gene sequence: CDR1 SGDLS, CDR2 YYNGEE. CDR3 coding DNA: TGTGCCAGCAGCGTAGGGAGGGAGCAGTTCTTC. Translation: CASSVGREQFF.

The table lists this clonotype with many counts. The CDR3 DNA sequence: TGTGCCAGCAGCCCCGGGACGCCTTACGAGCAGTACTTC. Translated, it gives CASSPGTPYEQYF. The chain links TRBV12-3 or TRBV12-4 to TRBJ2-7, with D perhaps matching TRBD1 or TRBD2 (5 bases each). The CDR3 totals 13 residues. Trimming shortened V by 6 bases and J by 4 bases, and 13 bases separated the two germline ends.

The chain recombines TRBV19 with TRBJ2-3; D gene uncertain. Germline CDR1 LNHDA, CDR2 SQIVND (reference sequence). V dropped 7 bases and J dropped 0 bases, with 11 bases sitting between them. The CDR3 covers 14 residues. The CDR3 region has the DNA TGTGCCAGTAATCAGGCATCTAGCACAGATACGCAGTATTTT. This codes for CASNQASSTDTQYF.

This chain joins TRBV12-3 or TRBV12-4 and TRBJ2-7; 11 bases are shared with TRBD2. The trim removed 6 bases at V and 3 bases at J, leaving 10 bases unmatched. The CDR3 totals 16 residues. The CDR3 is CASSRSGRADSYEQYF. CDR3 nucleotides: TGTGCCAGCAGCCGTAGCGGGAGGGCCGATAGCTACGAGCAGTACTTC.

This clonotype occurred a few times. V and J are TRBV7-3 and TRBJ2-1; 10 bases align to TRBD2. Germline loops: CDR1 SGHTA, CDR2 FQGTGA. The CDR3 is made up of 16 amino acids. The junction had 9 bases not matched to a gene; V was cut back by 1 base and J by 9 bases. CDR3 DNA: TGTGCCAGCAGCTTAAGAGCGGGAGGGCCCCGGGGTGAGCAGTTCTTC. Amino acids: CASSLRAGGPRGEQFF.

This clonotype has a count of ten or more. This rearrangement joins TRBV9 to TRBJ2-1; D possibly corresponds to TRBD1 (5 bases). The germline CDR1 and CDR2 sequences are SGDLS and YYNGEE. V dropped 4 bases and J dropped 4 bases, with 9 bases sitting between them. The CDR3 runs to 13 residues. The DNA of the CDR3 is TGTGCCAGCAGCCCACAGGTTTACAATGAGCAGTTCTTC. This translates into CASSPQVYNEQFF. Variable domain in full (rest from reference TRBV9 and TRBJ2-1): DSGVTQTPKHLITATGQRVTLRCSPRSGDLSVYWYQQSLDQGLQFLIQYYNGEERAKGNILERFSAQQFPDLHSELNLSSLELGDSALYFCASSPQVYNEQFFGPGTRLTVL.